Sequencing of this T cell receptor (beta chain) was carried out in a study of identical twins. Study-level findings and limits: Insertion counts were lower in abundant cord blood beta clonotypes, a trend that memory repertoires did not show. Sequences that were out-of-frame, alpha and twin-shared displayed an excess of low generation probability. The degree of excess twin sharing was weaker in beta out-of-frame sequences.

This clonotype has only a few counts. The antigen is not known. Each CDR3 protein is one row after TCRdb ran MiXCR on the 5' RACE reads. Here the sample spans 550,000 to 800,000 distinct CDR3 sequences, about 7.6% being singletons. V lost 1 base and J 6 bases, leaving 15 bases between the germline ends. Germline CDR1 SGHRS, CDR2 YFSETQ. The CDR3 is made up of 15 amino acids. Another study also made use of these data, one on yellow fever vaccine responses in identical twins.

The gene calls are TRBV5-1 and TRBJ2-3, with D perhaps being TRBD1 or TRBD2 (6 bases each). The sequence derives from a woman younger than 35 in good health. Sequenced input: PBMCs. The CDR3 protein is CASSLRGDNRDTQYF. The CDR3 DNA reads TGCGCCAGCAGCTTGAGGGGGGACAATCGGGATACGCAGTATTTT.